The 27 T cell receptor beta chains below come from one sample, sequenced in a study of T-cell reconstitution after alpha-beta-depleted transplantation in children. Unique molecular identifiers were incorporated when the TCRbeta library was constructed. TCRdb recomputed calls from the PCR reads with MiXCR, one row per CDR3 protein. The data show 540,000 or so distinct CDR3 sequences, more than 20% seen once. The sample consisted of PBMCs, mostly from graft donor cells, taken 360 days after TCRalphabeta/CD19-depleted stem cell transplant. The receptors here all came from a boy under three years old who had a stem cell transplant for acute myeloid leukemia, so the T cells may come from the graft donor.

This clonotype has a count of ten or more. V and J are TRBV20-1 and TRBJ2-1; 12 bases match TRBD2. The CDR3 is 15 amino acids. The V gene's germline CDR1 is DFQATT and CDR2 SNEGSKA (reference sequence). With 2 bases clipped from V and 7 bases from J, the junction kept 6 bases outside the gene matches. CDR3 bases: TGCAGTGCTAGAAAGACTAGCGGGGGTTGGAATGAGCAGTTCTTC. Protein sequence: CSARKTSGGWNEQFF.

This clonotype has only a few counts. V gene TRBV29-1 combines with J gene TRBJ2-5; a possible D gene is TRBD2 (5 bases). The V gene's germline CDR1 is SQVTM and CDR2 ANQGSEA. V dropped 0 bases and J dropped 1 base, with 15 bases sitting between them. This CDR3 has 16 amino acids. The CDR3 sequence: CSVEDLTEGSQETQYF. As DNA, the CDR3 is TGCAGCGTTGAAGATCTTACAGAGGGCTCCCAAGAGACCCAGTACTTC.

This clonotype was seen ten or more times. This chain joins TRBV4-2 and TRBJ1-2, with TRBD1 as a possible D gene (6 bases). The V end lost 0 bases, the J end lost 4 bases, and 21 bases lay between the germline ends. Germline CDR1 is LGHNA and CDR2 is YNFKEQ. This CDR3 is 18 amino acids long. The CDR3 DNA sequence: TGTGCCAGCAGCCAAGATCTAGGTCACAGGGTTCGGGGCTATGGCTACACCTTC. It is translated as CASSQDLGHRVRGYGYTF.

This clonotype was picked up a small number of times. The rearrangement joins TRBV20-1 to TRBJ2-5; D gene unclear. Germline CDR1 and CDR2: DFQATT and SNEGSKA (reference sequence). Trimming stripped 0 bases from V and 9 bases from J, with 11 bases between. There are 12 residues in the CDR3. In nucleotides, the CDR3 is TGCAGTGCTAGAGATCCCTTGAGCTCCCAGTACTTC. It encodes CSARDPLSSQYF.

This clonotype was seen a handful of times. The chain carries TRBV5-1 and TRBJ2-5; D may be TRBD1 or TRBD2 (5 bases each). Germline-derived CDR1 and CDR2 are SGHRS and YFSETQ. CDR3 length equals 14 residues. V gave up 0 bases and J gave up 7 bases, with 13 bases separating them. CDR3 residues: CASSLDAGDGTQYF. The CDR3 nucleotides are TGCGCCAGCAGCTTGGATGCTGGGGACGGGACCCAGTACTTC.

In its sample, this clonotype was seen a few times. The chain couples TRBV15 to TRBJ2-1, with TRBD1 identical over 8 bases. Germline lookup yields CDR1 LNHNV and CDR2 YYDKDF (reference sequence). V was pared by 3 bases and J by 7 bases, with 14 bases of the junction left unmatched. This CDR3 contains 17 residues. The DNA for the CDR3 is TGTGCCACCAGCAGGCCCCGACAGGGGCTGGGGATTAATGAGCAGTTCTTC. Translating gives CATSRPRQGLGINEQFF.

This clonotype has at least ten counts. The rearrangement joins TRBV6-6 to TRBJ1-6; D call uncertain. Germline V gene data show CDR1 as MNHNY and CDR2 as SVGAGI (reference sequence). CDR3 size: 13 residues. V was cut by 6 bases and J by 8 bases, with 11 bases left in between. The CDR3 DNA follows: TGTGCCAGCAGGTCCGACCGGGATTCACCCCTCCACTTT. Its protein is CASRSDRDSPLHF.

The chain has TRBV4-1 and TRBJ2-5; no reliable D call. CDR1 MGHRA and CDR2 YSYEKL come from the germline V gene. Deletions cut 1 base from V and 7 bases from J, with 7 bases between. The CDR3 loop spans 12 amino acids. The DNA of the CDR3 is TGCGCCAGCAGCCAAGTATGGGGGACCCAGTACTTC. Its protein is CASSQVWGTQYF.

This clonotype was detected a few times. The V and J genes are TRBV6-2 or TRBV6-3 and TRBJ2-1, with D perhaps TRBD2 (5 bases). CDR3 length equals 15 residues. CDR1 is MNHEY, CDR2 SVGEGT, per germline. Trimming cost V 4 bases and J 8 bases, with 18 bases left between them. DNA for the CDR3: TGTGCCAGCAGTTCCTGCGGACTCTGTTTGGATGAGCAGTTCTTC. Its translation: CASSSCGLCLDEQFF.

This chain uses TRBV6-1 with TRBJ1-4; D unresolved. The CDR3 totals 16 residues. With 1 base removed from V and 0 bases from J, the gap between germline ends came to 9 bases. CDR1 MNHNS and CDR2 SASEGT come from the germline V gene. CDR3 amino acids: CASSEVWSATNEKLFF. The CDR3, as DNA: TGTGCCAGCAGTGAAGTTTGGTCTGCAACTAATGAAAAACTGTTTTTT.

This clonotype was seen repeatedly, ten times or more. The chain links TRBV15 to TRBJ2-1, with 8 bases lining up with TRBD2. This CDR3 spans 16 amino acids. CDR1 is LNHNV and CDR2 is YYDKDF in the germline V gene (reference sequence). The ends lost 0 bases at V and 10 bases at J; junction bases unmatched: 11. CDR3 protein: CATSRDTSGGSREQFF. Written as DNA, the CDR3 is TGTGCCACCAGCAGAGATACAAGCGGGGGCTCGCGGGAGCAGTTCTTC.

This clonotype was seen ten or more times. The chain combines TRBV10-3 with TRBJ1-4; D is possibly TRBD1 (6 bases). The CDR3 length is 15 residues. Germline V gives CDR1 ENHRY, CDR2 SYGVKD. Trimming pared 0 bases from V and 4 bases from J, leaving 9 bases between. For the CDR3, the DNA is TGTGCCATCAGTGAGTCGGGGGCGGATAATGAAAAACTGTTTTTT. As protein: CAISESGADNEKLFF.

In this sample, this clonotype turned up many times. This chain uses TRBV27 with TRBJ1-2; no definite D call. The germline CDR1 and CDR2 sequences are MNHEY and SMNVEV (reference sequence). This CDR3 is 14 amino acids long. The V gene lost 4 bases and the J gene lost 3 bases, with 12 bases spanning the gap. The CDR3 DNA is TGTGCCAGCAGTTCCCCGAACAGCTACTATGGCTACACCTTC. This gives the protein CASSSPNSYYGYTF.

The V call is TRBV5-1, the J call TRBJ1-2; D is unresolved. The CDR3 is 14 residues long. Germline CDR1 and CDR2: SGHRS and YFSETQ. Trimming removed 0 bases from V and 2 bases from J, with 8 bases in between. The CDR3 here is CASSLAVGNYGYTF. CDR3 in DNA: TGCGCCAGCAGCTTGGCCGTAGGGAACTATGGCTACACCTTC.

The V and J genes are TRBV18 and TRBJ2-3; 7 bases are shared with TRBD2. The germline gives CDR1 KGHSH, CDR2 LQKENI. The CDR3 runs to 15 residues. After removal of 1 base from V and 3 bases from J, the junction contained 4 bases not matched to a gene. This CDR3 is CASSPLSGDTDTQYF. CDR3 coding DNA: TGTGCCAGCTCACCACTAAGCGGGGATACAGATACGCAGTATTTT.

This sequence joins TRBV4-3 and TRBJ1-1; the D gene is possibly TRBD1 (6 bases). The CDR3 is made up of 15 amino acids. V lost 4 bases and J 0 bases, leaving 12 bases between the germline ends. Germline lookup yields CDR1 LGHNA and CDR2 YSLEER. The CDR3 bases are TGCGCCAGCAGCCTCACACAGGGCCTGAACACTGAAGCTTTCTTT. Residues: CASSLTQGLNTEAFF.

This chain joins TRBV6-1 and TRBJ1-1; 8 bases agree with TRBD1. Germline lookup yields CDR1 MNHNS and CDR2 SASEGT. The CDR3 covers 14 residues. Trimming cost V 5 bases and J 6 bases; bases outside gene matches: 8. DNA of the CDR3: TGTGCCAGCAGTCAGGACAGGGCGAGGGCTGAAGCTTTCTTT. Amino acid sequence: CASSQDRARAEAFF.

This clonotype was observed many times. V is TRBV29-1 and J is TRBJ2-7, with a weak D call TRBD2 (6 bases). The V and J ends lost 6 bases and 0 bases respectively, with 9 bases between them. The CDR3 has 12 amino acids. The germline V gene encodes CDR1 SQVTM and CDR2 ANQGSEA. The CDR3 spells CSVRGNSYEQYF. The CDR3 coding sequence is TGCAGCGTCCGCGGGAACTCCTACGAGCAGTACTTC.

CDR3 residues: CASSFGSASSTDTQYF. As DNA, the CDR3 is TGTGCCAGCAGCTTCGGTTCAGCATCTAGCACAGATACGCAGTATTTT. V and J are TRBV7-9 and TRBJ2-3; no reliable D call. V was shortened by 3 bases and J by 0 bases, with 13 bases between the two germline ends. This CDR3 has 16 residues. Germline V gene sequence: CDR1 SEHNR, CDR2 FQNEAQ (reference sequence).

V usage is TRBV20-1 and J usage is TRBJ2-5, with D unresolved. The length of the CDR3 is 13 residues. V was trimmed by 1 base and J by 1 base, leaving 7 bases between them. From germline, CDR1 is DFQATT and CDR2 SNEGSKA (reference sequence). CDR3 amino acids: CSARAASQETQYF. CDR3 DNA sequence: TGCAGTGCTAGAGCGGCTAGCCAAGAGACCCAGTACTTC.

This clonotype has just one count. The chain has TRBV12-3 or TRBV12-4 and TRBJ1-3; tentative D call: TRBD1 (5 bases). V lost 6 bases and J lost 0, with 12 bases in between. This CDR3 spans 15 amino acids. CDR3 DNA: TGTGCCAGCAGCCAGGGTCTCACCTCTGGAAACACCATATATTTT. Translating gives CASSQGLTSGNTIYF.

This clonotype appeared many times. This rearrangement joins TRBV29-1 to TRBJ2-5, with TRBD2 matching 8 bases. The ends lost 5 bases at V and 2 bases at J; junction bases unmatched: 4. This CDR3 has 13 residues. The germline gives CDR1 SQVTM, CDR2 ANQGSEA. The CDR3 loop is CSVSGGAQETQYF. For the CDR3, the DNA is TGCAGCGTTAGCGGGGGAGCTCAAGAGACCCAGTACTTC.

This chain connects TRBV28 to TRBJ2-6, with D possibly being TRBD1 or TRBD2 (5 bases each). The germline gives CDR1 MDHEN, CDR2 SYDVKM. CDR3 size: 18 residues. Trimming shortened V by 4 bases and J by 1 base, and 17 bases separated the two germline ends. CDR3: CASSYREEWGSGANVLTF. The CDR3 DNA reads as TGTGCCAGCAGTTACCGCGAGGAATGGGGGTCTGGGGCCAACGTCCTGACTTTC.

V usage is TRBV3-1 and J usage is TRBJ2-3; TRBD1 aligns across 7 bases. Germline lookup yields CDR1 LGHDT and CDR2 YNNKEL (reference sequence). The CDR3 spans 14 residues. J gave up 3 bases and V 4 bases, and 4 bases lay outside the gene matches. Here the CDR3 DNA reads TGTGCCAGCAGCCGTGACAGGGAGACAGATACGCAGTATTTT. This translates into CASSRDRETDTQYF.

The V call is TRBV28, the J call TRBJ1-4, with unresolved D. This CDR3 is 12 amino acids long. The germline CDR1 and CDR2 sequences are MDHEN and SYDVKM. Deletions cut 6 bases from V and 2 bases from J, with 4 bases between. The CDR3 nucleotides read TGTGCCAGCAGATGGACTAATGAAAAACTGTTTTTT. Residues: CASRWTNEKLFF.

The chain is built from TRBV5-1 and TRBJ2-7; D may correspond to TRBD1 or TRBD2 (5 bases each). Trimming left V 2 bases short and J 5 bases short, with 11 bases between. The CDR3 is 13 amino acids. Per germline, CDR1 SGHRS and CDR2 YFSETQ. DNA for the CDR3: TGCGCCAGCAGCTTCCGGGACGGCAACGAGCAGTACGTC. This translates into CASSFRDGNEQYV.

The table lists this clonotype with many counts. The chain has TRBV7-9 and TRBJ2-2; the D gene is possibly TRBD1 (6 bases). CDR1 is SEHNR, CDR2 FQNEAQ, per germline (reference sequence). Trimming took 5 bases from V and 1 from J, leaving 14 bases between them. The CDR3 runs 16 residues. The CDR3 DNA sequence: TGTGCCAGCAGCACTCCGGGACATATGAACACCGGGGAGCTGTTTTTT. This codes for CASSTPGHMNTGELFF.